This entry concerns a single T cell receptor beta chain. The data were taken from a study of blood T cell repertoires in COVID-19. Study-wide background: COVID-19 samples, acute and convalescent, were from the United States, Italy and Spain.

There are 15 residues in the CDR3. V dropped 1 base and J dropped 3; count of bases not matched to a gene: 4. Germline V gene data show CDR1 as SGDLS and CDR2 as YYNGEE. Per the original data handling: Nucleated cell number was recorded as an estimate derived from reference gene primer amplification. Generated by immunoSEQ multiplex PCR, the TCRdb table keeps only in-frame clones and is missing some. The DNA was the basis for D and trimming; V, J and clone size are from that table. The table has under 250,000 clones, roughly nine tenths seen once; the top ten hold 0.55% to 0.75%. The specimen was peripheral blood. The source of this sequence is a man in his forties with acute or convalescent COVID-19. V is TRBV9 and J is TRBJ1-3; 7 bases line up with TRBD1. Written as DNA, the CDR3 is TGTGCCAGCAGCGTATCGGGGACAGTTGGAAACACCATATATTTT. Its translation is CASSVSGTVGNTIYF.